Included here is one T cell receptor (beta chain) sequence, with context. Its antigen is unidentified. The sample originates from a study of shared clonotypes between healthy human individuals. Study-level information: Three plates were used per donor for CD4 naive, three for CD4 memory, two for CD8 naive and one for CD8 memory.

Using immunoSEQ multiplex PCR, the repertoire was profiled, and TCRdb retains in-frame clones only, with some absent. The sample holds about 650,000 clones; about 95% are singletons and the top ten take 0.11%. CDR3 length equals 16 residues. Looked up from germline, CDR1 is MGHRA and CDR2 is YSYEKL. The V end was cut by 2 bases, the J end by 0 bases, with 11 bases between. CD8 cells regarded as naive lacked CD45RO, were positively chosen for CCR7, and omitted terminally differentiated effector memory CD45RA+ cells. Overall study results and limits: Shared clonotypes: 4.5% to 5% naive CD4, roughly 4% naive CD8, 2.3% memory CD4, about 0.4% memory CD8.

Sequencing was carried out using naive CD8+ T cells sorted from blood. The V and J genes are TRBV4-1 and TRBJ2-1; D gene uncertain. The sequence came from a woman in her twenties or thirties in good health. The CDR3, as DNA: TGCGCCAGCAGCCAAAGCCTTAGCAGCTCCTACAATGAGCAGTTCTTC. Encoded protein: CASSQSLSSSYNEQFF.